This TCR beta chain was observed in a study of blood T cell repertoires in COVID-19. Background on the study: The United States, Italy and Spain supplied acute and convalescent COVID-19 samples.

CDR1 is SGHRS and CDR2 is YFSETQ in the germline V gene. The CDR3 is 13 amino acids. The trim removed 3 bases at V and 3 bases at J, leaving 0 bases unmatched. Per the original data handling: Amplification with reference gene primers provided the estimates of nucleated cell counts. Produced via immunoSEQ multiplex PCR; TCRdb's table is partial and in-frame only. V and J calls and clone size are those listed in that table; D and trimming were worked out from the DNA. Of around 150,000 clones listed, roughly 85% are singletons. The clonotype originates from a human donor with acute or convalescent COVID-19. The donor label of this sample is uncertain. The rearrangement joins TRBV5-1 to TRBJ2-5, with 9 bases identical to TRBD1. Sequences were obtained from peripheral blood. The CDR3 DNA is TGCGCCAGCAGCTGGGACAGGGAAGAGACCCAGTACTTC. This gives the protein CASSWDREETQYF.